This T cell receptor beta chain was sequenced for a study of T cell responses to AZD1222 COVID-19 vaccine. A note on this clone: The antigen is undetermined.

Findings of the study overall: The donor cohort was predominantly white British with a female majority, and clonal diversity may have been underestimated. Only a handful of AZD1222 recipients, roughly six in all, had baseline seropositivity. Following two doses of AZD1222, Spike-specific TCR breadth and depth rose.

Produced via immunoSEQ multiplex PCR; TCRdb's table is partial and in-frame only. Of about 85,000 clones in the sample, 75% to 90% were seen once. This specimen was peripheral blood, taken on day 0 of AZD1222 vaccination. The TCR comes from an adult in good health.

CDR3 region: CASSLRDSGLFTYGYTF. CDR3 nucleotide sequence: TGTGCCAGTAGCCTCCGGGACAGCGGACTATTTACCTATGGCTACACCTTC. The rearrangement uses TRBV19 and TRBJ1-2; 7 bases are a match to TRBD1. Trimming cost V 6 bases and J 4 bases; bases outside gene matches: 17. Germline V lookup: CDR1 LNHDA, CDR2 SQIVND (reference sequence). This CDR3 has 17 residues.